The sample holds many counts of the clone carrying this T cell receptor (beta chain). Its antigen is still unknown. It was with previously described methods and listed TCR primers that bulk TCR libraries were made. TCRdb processed the PCR reads anew with MiXCR; each CDR3 protein has one entry. The sample lists 53,000 or so distinct CDR3 sequences, around 33% occurring once. The sample comes from a study of molecular identifiers for immune sequencing clone quantification. Findings and limits, study-wide: Identical TCR molecules that share a barcode could lead to an underestimation of highly expanded clone sizes.

V was cut by 1 base and J by 9 bases, with 7 bases left in between. Germline V CDR1 and CDR2: LGHDT, YNNKEL (reference sequence). This CDR3 is built from 12 residues. The receptor was derived from a human donor in good health. Some libraries in this study had Jurkat cell RNA spiked in. Sequenced input: naive CD8+ T cells from blood, with Jurkat cell RNA spiked in. Subset indicated: FACS-sorted CD8+CD4-CCR7+CD45RA+ naive T cells. The chain is built from TRBV3-1 and TRBJ2-1, with D unresolved. In DNA form, the CDR3 reads TGTGCCAGCAGCCAAGGTACATCTGAGCAGTTCTTC. Amino acid sequence: CASSQGTSEQFF.